This T cell receptor (beta chain) derives from a study of blood T cell repertoires in COVID-19. This CDR3 has 12 amino acids. V was cut by 6 bases and J by 5 bases, with 11 bases left in between. Per the germline V gene, CDR1 is SEHNR and CDR2 is FQNEAQ (reference sequence). Using immunoSEQ multiplex PCR, the repertoire was profiled, and TCRdb retains in-frame clones only, with some absent. The sample contains 95,000 to 120,000 clones, about 80% of which appear only once. J is TRBJ2-7 and V is TRBV7-9; D is perhaps TRBD2 (5 bases). This receptor was obtained from a middle-aged woman with acute or convalescent COVID-19. Sequencing was done on a sample of peripheral blood. CDR3 region: CASRQGLNEQYF. The CDR3 coding sequence is TGTGCCAGCAGACAAGGACTGAACGAGCAGTACTTC.